Shown below are 8 T cell receptor beta chains from a single sample sequenced in a study of T cell changes during pregnancy in multiple sclerosis. Generated by immunoSEQ multiplex PCR, the TCRdb table keeps only in-frame clones and is missing some. The table has about 89,000 clones, around 94% seen once. The specimen comprised peripheral blood, sampled in the third trimester of pregnancy. All receptors come from a female donor with multiple sclerosis, enrolled in a pregnancy study.

The V and J genes are TRBV13 and TRBJ2-3; possible D gene TRBD1, 6 bases. Germline V gives CDR1 PRHDT, CDR2 FYEKMQ (reference sequence). Trimming removed 4 bases at V and 4 bases at J, with 12 bases between. The CDR3 has 14 residues. The CDR3 loop is CASSWAGVADTQYF. CDR3 bases: TGTGCCAGCAGCTGGGCAGGGGTGGCAGATACGCAGTATTTT.

In DNA, the CDR3 is TGCGCCAGCAGCATCAGCACAGATACGCAGTATTTT. Translation gives CASSISTDTQYF. V and J are TRBV10-1 and TRBJ2-3, with unresolved D. The germline CDR1 and CDR2 sequences are WNHNN and SYGVQD (reference sequence). The CDR3 spans 12 residues. With 6 bases removed from V and 0 bases from J, the gap between germline ends came to 4 bases.

This chain uses TRBV27 with TRBJ1-1, with a possible D match to TRBD1 (5 bases). Looked up from germline, CDR1 is MNHEY and CDR2 is SMNVEV (reference sequence). V lost 5 bases to trimming and J lost 5 bases, with 12 bases between them. This CDR3 has 13 amino acids. This CDR3 is CASSTRVYTEAFF. CDR3 DNA sequence: TGTGCCAGCAGTACCAGGGTATATACTGAAGCTTTCTTT.

The chain carries TRBV5-1 and TRBJ1-1, with D tentatively TRBD1 (5 bases). V was pared by 5 bases and J by 6 bases, with 14 bases between. CDR3 length: 13 residues. CDR1 is SGHRS and CDR2 is YFSETQ in the germline V gene. The CDR3 here is CASSYGRGAEAFF. CDR3 in DNA: TGCGCCAGCAGTTATGGTCGGGGGGCTGAAGCTTTCTTT.

This sequence joins TRBV6-5 and TRBJ1-4; 7 bases align to TRBD1. This CDR3 has 15 residues. Losses at the gene ends were 6 bases for V and 3 bases for J; bases not matched to a gene: 7. Germline CDR1 MNHEY, CDR2 SVGAGI. The CDR3, as DNA: TGTGCCAGCAGGAGCGACAGGGCTTCTAATGAAAAACTGTTTTTT. Residues: CASRSDRASNEKLFF.

This CDR3 reads CASSPLSPATNEKLFF. CDR3 nucleotides: TGTGCCAGCAGTCCCCTTAGCCCCGCAACTAATGAAAAACTGTTTTTT. The chain joins TRBV28 to TRBJ1-4; no clear D gene. The germline V and J ends were trimmed by 5 bases and 0 bases, with 13 bases remaining between them. The CDR3 contains 16 residues. CDR1 MDHEN and CDR2 SYDVKM come from the germline V gene.

The count of this clone is one. This rearrangement joins TRBV19 to TRBJ1-3; the D gene is possibly TRBD1 (5 bases). Trimming left V 10 bases short and J 4 bases short, with 14 bases between. This CDR3 comprises 13 residues. Germline CDR1 is LNHDA and CDR2 is SQIVND (reference sequence). This chain's CDR3 is CATSGDYGNTIYF. The CDR3 DNA sequence: TGTGCCACCTCGGGGGATTACGGAAACACCATATATTTT.

The chain links TRBV19 to TRBJ1-1; D is ambiguous. V was trimmed by 0 bases and J by 1 base, leaving 6 bases between them. This CDR3 is built from 14 residues. The germline CDR1 and CDR2 sequences are LNHDA and SQIVND (reference sequence). CDR3 DNA sequence: TGTGCCAGTAGTATAGAGGCGGGGAACACTGAAGCTTTCTTT. It encodes CASSIEAGNTEAFF. Together with reference TRBV19 and TRBJ1-1, the CDR3 gives the full variable domain: DGGITQSPKYLFRKEGQNVTLSCEQNLNHDAMYWYRQDPGQGLRLIYYSQIVNDFQKGDIAEGYSVSREKKESFPLTVTSAQKNPTAFYLCASSIEAGNTEAFFGQGTRLTVV.